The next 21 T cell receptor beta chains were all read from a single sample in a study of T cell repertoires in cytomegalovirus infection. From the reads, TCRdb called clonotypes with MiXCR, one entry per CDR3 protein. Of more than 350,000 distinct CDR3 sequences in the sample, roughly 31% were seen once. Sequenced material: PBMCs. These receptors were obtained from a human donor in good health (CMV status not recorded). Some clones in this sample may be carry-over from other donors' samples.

The CDR3 region has the DNA TGTGCCAGCAGCTTACAGGGTTCTAACAATGAGCAGTTCTTC. It specifies CASSLQGSNNEQFF. The chain carries TRBV11-1 and TRBJ2-1; a weak D match, TRBD1 (5 bases). The CDR3 runs to 14 residues. Germline V gene data show CDR1 as SGHAT and CDR2 as FQDESV (reference sequence). Trimming shortened V by 2 bases and J by 5 bases, and 10 bases separated the two germline ends.

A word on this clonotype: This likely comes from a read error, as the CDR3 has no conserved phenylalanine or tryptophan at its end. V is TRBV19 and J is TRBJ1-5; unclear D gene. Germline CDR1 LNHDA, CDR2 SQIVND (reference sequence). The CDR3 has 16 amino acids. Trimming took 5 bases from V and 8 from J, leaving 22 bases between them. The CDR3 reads CASSLGLGGRHEPQHL. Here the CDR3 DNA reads TGTGCCAGTAGTCTCGGACTGGGAGGGCGGCACGAGCCCCAGCATTTG.

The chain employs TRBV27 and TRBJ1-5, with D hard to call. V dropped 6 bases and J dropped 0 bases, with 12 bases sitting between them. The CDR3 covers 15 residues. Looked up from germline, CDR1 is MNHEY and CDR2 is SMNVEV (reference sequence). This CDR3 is CASSQYSYSNQPQHF. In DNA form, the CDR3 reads TGTGCCAGCAGCCAATACAGTTATAGCAATCAGCCCCAGCATTTT.

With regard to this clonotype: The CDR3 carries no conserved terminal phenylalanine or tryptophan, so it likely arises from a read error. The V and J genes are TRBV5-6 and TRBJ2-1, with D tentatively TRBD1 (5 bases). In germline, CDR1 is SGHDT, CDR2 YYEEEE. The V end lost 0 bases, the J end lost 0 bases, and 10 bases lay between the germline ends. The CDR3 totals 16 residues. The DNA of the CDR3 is TGTGCCAGCAGCTTGGCCGACAGCTTCTCCTACAATGAGCAGTTCTTA. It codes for CASSLADSFSYNEQFL.

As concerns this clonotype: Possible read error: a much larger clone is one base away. CDR3 loop: CASSLPGTPTIEKLFF. The DNA of the CDR3 is TGTGCCAGCAGCTTACCCGGGACTCCAACTATTGAAAAACTGTTTTTT. The gene calls are TRBV7-2 and TRBJ1-4, with D possibly matching TRBD1 (5 bases). This CDR3 contains 16 residues. Germline CDR1 SGHTA, CDR2 FQGNSA.

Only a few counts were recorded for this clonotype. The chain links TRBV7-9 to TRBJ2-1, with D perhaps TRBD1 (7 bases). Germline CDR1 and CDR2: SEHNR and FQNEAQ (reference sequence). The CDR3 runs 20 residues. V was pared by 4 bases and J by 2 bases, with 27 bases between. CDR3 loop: CASSSTKITRGTDTYNEQFF. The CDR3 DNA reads TGTGCCAGCAGCTCAACCAAAATCACCCGGGGGACAGACACCTACAATGAGCAGTTCTTC. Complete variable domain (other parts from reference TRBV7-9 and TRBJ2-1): DTGVSQNPRHKITKRGQNVTFRCDPISEHNRLYWYRQTLGQGPEFLTYFQNEAQLEKSRLLSDRFSAERPKGSFSTLEIQRTEQGDSAMYLCASSSTKITRGTDTYNEQFFGPGTRLTVL.

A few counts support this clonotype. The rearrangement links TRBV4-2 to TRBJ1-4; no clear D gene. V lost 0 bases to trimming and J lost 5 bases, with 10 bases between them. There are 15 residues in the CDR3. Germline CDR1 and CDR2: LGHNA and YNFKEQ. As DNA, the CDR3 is TGTGCCAGCAGCCAAGACGCACCGAGGAATGAAAAACTGTTTTTT. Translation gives CASSQDAPRNEKLFF.

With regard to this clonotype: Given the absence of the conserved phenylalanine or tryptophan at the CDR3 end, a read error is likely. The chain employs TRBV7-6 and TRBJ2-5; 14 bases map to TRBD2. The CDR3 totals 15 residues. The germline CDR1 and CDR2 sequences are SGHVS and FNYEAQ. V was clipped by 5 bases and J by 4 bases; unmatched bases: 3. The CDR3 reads CASSLGTSGRETQYL. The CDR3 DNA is TGTGCCAGCAGCCTAGGGACTAGCGGGAGAGAGACCCAGTACTTA.

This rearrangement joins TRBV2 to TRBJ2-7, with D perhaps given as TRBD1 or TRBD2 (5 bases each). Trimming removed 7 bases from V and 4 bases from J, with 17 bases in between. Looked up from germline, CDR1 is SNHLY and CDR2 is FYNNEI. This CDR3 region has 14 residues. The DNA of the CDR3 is TGTGCCAGCAAGCCACCGGGACGGTTGTACGAGCAGTACTTC. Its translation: CASKPPGRLYEQYF.

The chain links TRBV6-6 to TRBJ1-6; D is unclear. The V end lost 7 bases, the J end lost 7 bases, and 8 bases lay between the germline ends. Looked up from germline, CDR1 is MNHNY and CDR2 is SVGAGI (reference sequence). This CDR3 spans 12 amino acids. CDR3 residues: CASKNQNSPLHF. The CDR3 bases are TGTGCCAGCAAAAATCAGAATTCACCCCTCCACTTT.

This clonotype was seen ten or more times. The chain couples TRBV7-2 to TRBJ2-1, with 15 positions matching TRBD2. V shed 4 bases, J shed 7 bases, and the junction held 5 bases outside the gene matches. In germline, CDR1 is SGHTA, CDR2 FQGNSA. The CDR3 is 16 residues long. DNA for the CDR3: TGTGCCAGCAGCTCAAGGACTAGCGGGGGGGGAAATGAGCAGTTCTTC. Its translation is CASSSRTSGGGNEQFF.

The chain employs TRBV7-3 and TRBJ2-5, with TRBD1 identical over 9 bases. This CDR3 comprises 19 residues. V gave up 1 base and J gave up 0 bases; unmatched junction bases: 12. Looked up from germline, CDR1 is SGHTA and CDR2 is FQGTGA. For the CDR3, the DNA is TGTGCCAGCAGCTTAAAGGGTCAGGGGGGGACAGGGAACCAAGAGACCCAGTACTTC. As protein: CASSLKGQGGTGNQETQYF.

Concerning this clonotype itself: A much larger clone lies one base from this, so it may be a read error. The CDR3 DNA reads TGTGCCAGCCCCCATACTCGGGATGCGGAGACCCAGTACTTC. This encodes CASPHTRDAETQYF. V gene TRBV7-4 combines with J gene TRBJ2-5; the D gene is possibly TRBD2 (5 bases). The V and J ends lost 8 bases and 5 bases respectively, with 18 bases between them. The CDR3 is made up of 14 amino acids. Germline values: CDR1 SGHVT, CDR2 SQSDAQ. Filled out from reference TRBV7-4 and TRBJ2-5, the complete variable domain reads GAGVSQSPRYKVAKRGRDVALRCDSISGHVTLYWYRQTLGQGSEVLTYSQSDAQRDKSGRPSGRFSAERPERSVSTLKIQRTEQGDSAVYLCASPHTRDAETQYFGPGTRLLVL.

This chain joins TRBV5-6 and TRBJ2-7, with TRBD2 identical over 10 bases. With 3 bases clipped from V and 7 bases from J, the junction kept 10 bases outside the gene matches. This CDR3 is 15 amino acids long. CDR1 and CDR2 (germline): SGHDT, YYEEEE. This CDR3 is CASSSQAGGPGEQYF. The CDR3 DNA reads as TGTGCCAGCAGCTCCCAAGCGGGGGGGCCGGGGGAGCAGTACTTC.

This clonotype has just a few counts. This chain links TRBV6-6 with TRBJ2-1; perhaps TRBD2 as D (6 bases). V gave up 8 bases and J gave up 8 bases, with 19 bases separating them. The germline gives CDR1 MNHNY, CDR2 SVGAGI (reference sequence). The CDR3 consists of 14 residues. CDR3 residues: CASCDSGTFYEQFF. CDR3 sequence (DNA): TGTGCCAGCTGCGACTCCGGGACTTTCTATGAGCAGTTCTTC.

CDR3 bases: TGTGCCAGTAGTATGGGTCGTAGGGACACTGAAGCTTTCTTT. It is translated as CASSMGRRDTEAFF. This chain links TRBV19 with TRBJ1-1; no definite D call. Trimming pared 3 bases from V and 3 bases from J, leaving 11 bases between. Germline V CDR1 and CDR2: LNHDA, SQIVND (reference sequence). The CDR3 consists of 14 residues.

The CDR3 protein is CSIEPGTGDGGYTF. The CDR3 DNA follows: TGCAGCATAGAACCCGGGACAGGGGACGGCGGCTACACCTTC. The chain joins TRBV20-1 to TRBJ1-2, with 10 nucleotides matching TRBD1. The CDR3 consists of 14 residues. Germline CDR1 is DFQATT and CDR2 is SNEGSKA (reference sequence).

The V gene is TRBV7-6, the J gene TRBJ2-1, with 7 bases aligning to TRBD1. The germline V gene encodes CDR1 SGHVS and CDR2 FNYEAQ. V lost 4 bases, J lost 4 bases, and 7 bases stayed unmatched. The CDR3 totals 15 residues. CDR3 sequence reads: CASSSTGTAYNEQFF. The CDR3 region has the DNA TGTGCCAGCAGCTCAACCGGGACAGCTTACAATGAGCAGTTCTTC.

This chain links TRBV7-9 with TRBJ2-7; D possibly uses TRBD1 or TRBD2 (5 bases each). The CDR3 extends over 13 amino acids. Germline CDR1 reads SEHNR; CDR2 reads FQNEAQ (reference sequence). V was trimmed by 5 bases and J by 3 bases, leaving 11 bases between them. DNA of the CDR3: TGTGCCAGCAGCCTAGGGGACGTCTACGAGCAGTACTTC. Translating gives CASSLGDVYEQYF.

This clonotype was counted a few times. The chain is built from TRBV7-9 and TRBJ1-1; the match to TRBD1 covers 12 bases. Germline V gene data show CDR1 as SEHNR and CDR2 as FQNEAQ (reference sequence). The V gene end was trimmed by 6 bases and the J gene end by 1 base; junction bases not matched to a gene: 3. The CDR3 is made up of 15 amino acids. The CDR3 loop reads CASRGQGAQNTEAFF. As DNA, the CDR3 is TGTGCCAGCAGGGGACAGGGGGCGCAGAACACTGAAGCTTTCTTT.

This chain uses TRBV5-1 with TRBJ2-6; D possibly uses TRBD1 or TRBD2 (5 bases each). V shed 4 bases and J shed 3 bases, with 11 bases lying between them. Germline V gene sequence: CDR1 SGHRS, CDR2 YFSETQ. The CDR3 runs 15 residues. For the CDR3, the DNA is TGCGCCAGCAGCCAACGAGGGGTTGGGGCCAACGTCCTGACTTTC. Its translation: CASSQRGVGANVLTF.